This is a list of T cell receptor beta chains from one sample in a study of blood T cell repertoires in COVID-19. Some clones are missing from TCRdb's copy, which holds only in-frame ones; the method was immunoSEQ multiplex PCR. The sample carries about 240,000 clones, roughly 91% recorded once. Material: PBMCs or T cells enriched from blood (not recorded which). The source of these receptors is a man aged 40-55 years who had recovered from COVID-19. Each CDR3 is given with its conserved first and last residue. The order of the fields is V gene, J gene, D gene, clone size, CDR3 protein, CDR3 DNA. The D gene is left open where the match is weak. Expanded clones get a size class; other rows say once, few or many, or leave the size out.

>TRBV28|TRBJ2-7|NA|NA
CASSTTYEQYF
TGTGCCAGCAGTACTACCTACGAGCAGTACTTC
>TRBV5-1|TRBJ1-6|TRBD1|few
CASSLAVQGARSPLHF
TGCGCCAGCAGCTTGGCTGTACAGGGGGCGCGTTCACCCCTCCACTTT
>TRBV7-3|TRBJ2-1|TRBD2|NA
CASSLYASGSSYNEQFF
TGTGCCAGCAGCTTATACGCTAGCGGGAGCTCCTACAATGAGCAGTTCTTC
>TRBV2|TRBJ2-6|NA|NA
CASTTVALSSGANVLTF
TGTGCCAGCACCACGGTCGCTTTGAGCTCTGGGGCCAACGTCCTGACTTTC
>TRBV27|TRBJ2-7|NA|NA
CASSLNRVQWSYEQYF
TGTGCCAGCAGTTTAAACAGGGTTCAGTGGTCCTACGAGCAGTACTTC
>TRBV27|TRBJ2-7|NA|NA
CASSPVSVVGPAEQYF
TGTGCCAGCAGTCCCGTTTCGGTAGTGGGCCCGGCGGAGCAGTACTTC
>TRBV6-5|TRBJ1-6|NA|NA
CASSYAGANSPLHF
TGTGCCAGCAGCTACGCGGGGGCGAATTCACCCCTCCACTTT
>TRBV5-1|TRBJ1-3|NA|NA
CASSLVAGSSGNTIYF
TGCGCCAGCAGCTTGGTAGCTGGGTCGTCTGGAAACACCATATATTTT
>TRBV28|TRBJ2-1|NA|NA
CASSHYNEQFF
TGTGCCAGCAGTCACTACAATGAGCAGTTCTTC
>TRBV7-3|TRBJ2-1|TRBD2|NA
CASSPGTSEPLSYNEQFF
TGTGCCAGCAGCCCCGGGACTAGCGAGCCGCTCTCCTACAATGAGCAGTTCTTC
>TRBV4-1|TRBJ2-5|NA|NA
CASSQLAQETQYF
TGCGCCAGCAGCCAACTAGCCCAAGAGACCCAGTACTTC
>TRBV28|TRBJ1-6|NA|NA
CASRDDRQGNSPLHF
TGTGCCAGCAGAGATGACCGACAAGGAAATTCACCCCTCCACTTT
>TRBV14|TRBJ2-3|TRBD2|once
CASSQEIGRAYSDTQYF
TGTGCCAGCAGCCAAGAAATCGGGAGGGCCTACTCGGATACGCAGTATTTT
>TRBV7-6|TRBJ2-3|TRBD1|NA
CASSLDGQDTDTQYF
TGTGCCAGCAGCTTAGACGGACAGGACACAGATACGCAGTATTTT
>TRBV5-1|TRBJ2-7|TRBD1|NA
CASSLIPGQGQEQYF
TGCGCCAGCAGCTTAATACCGGGACAGGGACAAGAGCAGTACTTC
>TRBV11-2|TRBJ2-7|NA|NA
CASSLEGGSSYEQYF
TGTGCCAGCAGCTTAGAAGGTGGGAGCTCCTACGAGCAGTACTTC